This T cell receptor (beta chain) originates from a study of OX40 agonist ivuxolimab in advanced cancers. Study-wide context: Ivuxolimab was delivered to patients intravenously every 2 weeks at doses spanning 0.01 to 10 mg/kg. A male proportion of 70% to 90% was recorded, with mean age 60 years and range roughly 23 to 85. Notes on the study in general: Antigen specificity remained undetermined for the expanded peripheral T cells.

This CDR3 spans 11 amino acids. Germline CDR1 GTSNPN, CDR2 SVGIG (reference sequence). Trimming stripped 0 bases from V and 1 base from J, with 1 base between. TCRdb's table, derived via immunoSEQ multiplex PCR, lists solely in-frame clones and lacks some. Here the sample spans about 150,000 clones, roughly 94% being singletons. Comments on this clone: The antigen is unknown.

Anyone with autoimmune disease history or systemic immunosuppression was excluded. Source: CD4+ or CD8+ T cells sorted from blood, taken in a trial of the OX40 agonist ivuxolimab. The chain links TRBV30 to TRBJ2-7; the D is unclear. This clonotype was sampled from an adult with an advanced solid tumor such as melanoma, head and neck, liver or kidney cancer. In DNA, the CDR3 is TGTGCCTGGAGTGTGTCCTACGAGCAGTACTTC. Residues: CAWSVSYEQYF.